The source of this TCR beta chain is a study of blood T cell repertoires in COVID-19. Repertoires were generated with immunoSEQ multiplex PCR, while TCRdb's copy carries only in-frame clones and drops some. The sample has 450,000 or so clones; less than 95% are singletons. Germline assignment: CDR1 MNHNS and CDR2 SASEGT. This CDR3 is 14 amino acids long. Trimming cost V 0 bases and J 4 bases, with 7 bases left between them. Sequenced material: PBMCs or T cells enriched from blood (not recorded which). V gene TRBV6-1 combines with J gene TRBJ1-5; D gene uncertain. The clonotype originates from a man aged 18-30 years who had recovered from COVID-19. As DNA, the CDR3 is TGTGCCAGCAGTGAAGCATCAAAAAATCAGCCCCAGCATTTT. Residues: CASSEASKNQPQHF.